The 32 T cell receptor beta chains presented below share a single source sample, sequenced in a study of T cell repertoires in cytomegalovirus infection. TCRdb re-called the reads through MiXCR, storing one row per CDR3 protein. The table lists approximately 910,000 distinct CDR3 sequences, around 29% of them singletons. These TCRs are of unknown antigen specificity. The specimen was cultured CD8+ T cells from PBMCs, collected from culture after CMV antigen stimulation. Every receptor here comes from a human donor in good health (CMV status not recorded). Some clones in this sample may be carry-over from other donors' samples.

The V call is TRBV27, the J call TRBJ2-3; maybe TRBD1 (5 bases). The CDR3 is 13 residues long. V gave up 3 bases and J gave up 5 bases, with 9 bases separating them. Germline V CDR1 and CDR2: MNHEY, SMNVEV (reference sequence). The CDR3 is CASSLGPQDTQYF. The CDR3, as DNA: TGTGCCAGCAGTTTGGGGCCCCAAGATACGCAGTATTTT.

V usage is TRBV2 and J usage is TRBJ1-1; the D gene is possibly TRBD1 (6 bases). Germline values: CDR1 SNHLY, CDR2 FYNNEI. The length of the CDR3 is 14 residues. The V end lost 1 base, the J end lost 3 bases, and 9 bases lay between the germline ends. CDR3 coding DNA: TGTGCCAGCAGTGAAGGCGCAGGGGACACTGAAGCTTTCTTT. Translation gives CASSEGAGDTEAFF.

There are many counts of this clonotype. The CDR3 nucleotides read TGTGCCAGCAGCCACGCTGGCGATGAGCAGTTCTTC. It codes for CASSHAGDEQFF. The chain carries TRBV7-2 and TRBJ2-1, with D uncertain. The CDR3 is made up of 12 amino acids. Germline V CDR1 and CDR2: SGHTA, FQGNSA. V gave up 5 bases and J gave up 8 bases, with 10 bases separating them.

The chain joins TRBV6-1 to TRBJ2-2; 10 positions agree with TRBD2. This CDR3 is 14 amino acids long. V lost 5 bases and J lost 6; bases outside the gene matches: 3. CDR1 is MNHNS, CDR2 SASEGT, per germline. The CDR3 spells CASSSSGGAGELFF. CDR3 in DNA: TGTGCCAGCAGTTCAAGCGGGGGGGCCGGGGAGCTGTTTTTT.

In this sample, this clonotype turned up a few times. The chain recombines TRBV28 with TRBJ2-7, with TRBD1 matching 10 bases. V lost 4 bases to trimming and J lost 2 bases; unmatched junction nucleotides: 11. Germline values: CDR1 MDHEN, CDR2 SYDVKM. The CDR3 extends over 17 amino acids. CDR3 DNA sequence: TGTGCCAGCAGTTACGGGTCTGGGACAGGGGACACCTACGAGCAGTACGTC. Translation gives CASSYGSGTGDTYEQYV.

This chain joins TRBV6-6 and TRBJ1-2; D unclear. Germline V gives CDR1 MNHNY, CDR2 SVGAGI (reference sequence). The CDR3 covers 12 residues. V was cut by 1 base and J by 6 bases, with 6 bases left in between. The CDR3 region has the DNA TGTGCCAGCAGTTACTTAAGTGATGGCTACACCTTC. Its protein product is CASSYLSDGYTF.

This clonotype showed up just once. In DNA form, the CDR3 reads TGTGCCATCAGTGAGACCTTCTATGGCTACACCTTC. Its translation: CAISETFYGYTF. V and J are TRBV10-3 and TRBJ1-2, with D unclear. Germline V gene lookup returns CDR1 ENHRY and CDR2 SYGVKD. The V end lost 2 bases, the J end lost 4 bases, and 5 bases lay between the germline ends. CDR3 length: 12 residues.

The chain couples TRBV19 to TRBJ2-1, with D possibly matching TRBD2 (6 bases). V lost 1 base, J lost 2 bases, and 12 bases lay in between. The CDR3 sequence is 16 residues long. CDR1 and CDR2 (germline): LNHDA, SQIVND (reference sequence). CDR3 DNA sequence: TGTGCCAGTAGTATAGGAGGCGGGACTCCCTACAATGAGCAGTTCTTC. Its translation: CASSIGGGTPYNEQFF.

This clonotype was counted only a few times. The V and J genes are TRBV4-2 and TRBJ2-7; perhaps D is TRBD1 or TRBD2 (5 bases each). Trimming shortened V by 1 base and J by 12 bases, and 16 bases separated the two germline ends. In germline, CDR1 is LGHNA, CDR2 YNFKEQ. The CDR3 contains 13 residues. CDR3 bases: TGTGCCAGCAGCCAAGTAGCATCCGGGGACGGGTACTTC. Protein product: CASSQVASGDGYF.

This clonotype has more than one count but fewer than ten. The chain uses TRBV6-2 or TRBV6-3 and TRBJ1-5, with D possibly TRBD1 on 6 matching bases. The CDR3 length is 17 residues. Germline V CDR1 and CDR2: MNHEY, SVGEGT. V lost 6 bases to trimming and J lost 5 bases, with 23 bases between them. In DNA form, the CDR3 reads TGTGCCAGCAGCACTCTCTACCGGGACAACCACTATCAGCCCCAGCATTTT. Translation gives CASSTLYRDNHYQPQHF.

J is TRBJ2-1 and V is TRBV24-1; D gene unclear. The germline V and J ends were trimmed by 9 bases and 1 base, with 9 bases remaining between them. The CDR3 is 13 residues long. From germline, CDR1 is KGHDR and CDR2 SFDVKD. The CDR3 protein is CATASQSYNEQFF. The CDR3 coding sequence is TGTGCCACCGCCAGCCAATCCTACAATGAGCAGTTCTTC.

This clonotype was counted only a few times. The rearrangement links TRBV7-6 to TRBJ2-7, with D possibly TRBD1 on 6 matching bases. CDR3 length equals 14 residues. Germline CDR1 SGHVS, CDR2 FNYEAQ. V was pared by 5 bases and J by 3 bases, with 14 bases between. DNA of the CDR3: TGTGCCAGCAGCCCCGCCCCGGGACACTACGAGCAGTACTTC. It translates to CASSPAPGHYEQYF.

At least ten counts were recorded for this clonotype. The chain uses TRBV7-9 and TRBJ2-7; 8 nucleotides align to TRBD1. The CDR3 has 14 residues. The V segment lost 4 bases and the J segment 3 bases; nucleotides outside the gene matches: 5. Germline V lookup: CDR1 SEHNR, CDR2 FQNEAQ (reference sequence). The CDR3 here is CASSSTGTGYEQYF. The CDR3 DNA reads as TGTGCCAGCAGCTCAACCGGGACAGGCTACGAGCAGTACTTC.

J is TRBJ1-5 and V is TRBV19; tentative D call: TRBD1 (6 bases). With 3 bases removed from V and 5 bases from J, the gap between germline ends came to 14 bases. CDR3 length: 15 residues. From germline, CDR1 is LNHDA and CDR2 SQIVND (reference sequence). CDR3 in amino acids: CASSIRDTQYQPQHF. As DNA, the CDR3 is TGTGCCAGTAGTATCCGGGACACCCAATATCAGCCCCAGCATTTT.

This chain links TRBV28 with TRBJ2-1; maybe TRBD2 (5 bases). V shed 7 bases and J shed 5 bases, with 18 bases lying between them. The CDR3 covers 15 residues. The germline V gene encodes CDR1 MDHEN and CDR2 SYDVKM. The DNA for the CDR3 is TGTGCCAGCACCAACAGAGGGAGAGGTAACAATGAGCAGTTCTTC. This sequence encodes CASTNRGRGNNEQFF.

Regarding this clonotype: One end of the junction varies from germline; a read error may be responsible. The V and J genes are TRBV7-9 and TRBJ2-2; perhaps TRBD2 as D (5 bases). This CDR3 has 12 amino acids. CDR1 is SEHNR, CDR2 FQNEAQ, per germline (reference sequence). CDR3 residues: CVSSRGTGELFF. The CDR3 DNA follows: TGTGTCAGCAGCCGGGGTACCGGGGAGCTGTTTTTT.

The rearrangement joins TRBV5-3 to TRBJ1-6, with D possibly TRBD1 on 5 matching bases. TRBV5-3 is sorted into the ORF group, with uncertain function. V lost 8 bases and J lost 10, with 22 bases in between. This CDR3 contains 15 residues. For the CDR3, the DNA is TGTGCCAGCAGCCTATTGGGGGACGGCAAATCACCCCTCCACTTT. Translated: CASSLLGDGKSPLHF.

The gene calls are TRBV20-1 and TRBJ2-7; 8 bases line up with TRBD1. The junction had 4 bases not matched to a gene; V was cut back by 2 bases and J by 1 base. The CDR3 is 14 amino acids. The germline V gene has CDR1 DFQATT and CDR2 SNEGSKA (reference sequence). The DNA for the CDR3 is TGCAGTGCTAGACCGGGGACAGGTTCCTACGAGCAGTACTTC. Its protein is CSARPGTGSYEQYF.

V is TRBV6-5 and J is TRBJ2-2; TRBD2 is a possible D gene (6 bases). This CDR3 is built from 14 residues. CDR1 and CDR2 (germline): MNHEY, SVGAGI. The V end was cut by 6 bases, the J end by 4 bases, with 12 bases between. CDR3 nucleotides: TGTGCCAGCAGCGCGGGGCTGGGCACCGGGGAGCTGTTTTTT. It specifies CASSAGLGTGELFF.

The chain carries TRBV23-1 and TRBJ1-4; D not resolved. TRBV23-1 is an ORF; its function is uncertain. The CDR3 sequence is 13 residues long. Trimming took off 3 bases at V and 5 bases at J, with 7 bases between the two ends. In DNA, the CDR3 is TGCGCCAGCAGTCATAGGGAAAATGAAAAACTGTTTTTT. Protein: CASSHRENEKLFF.

The sample holds a few counts of this clonotype. The V gene is TRBV6-5, the J gene TRBJ1-2; D remains unclear. V shed 0 bases and J shed 0 bases, with 8 bases lying between them. The germline V gene encodes CDR1 MNHEY and CDR2 SVGAGI. The CDR3 has 15 residues. CDR3 DNA sequence: TGTGCCAGCAGTTACTCCTCCGGGGCTAACTATGGCTACACCTTC. This sequence encodes CASSYSSGANYGYTF.

With respect to this clonotype: At one boundary the junction diverges from the germline segment, which might be a read error. This sequence joins TRBV4-1 and TRBJ2-1, with no clear D. Germline assignment: CDR1 MGHRA and CDR2 YSYEKL. There are 13 residues in the CDR3. CDR3 in DNA: TGTGCCAGCAGCCAAGGGCTAGAAAATGAGCAGTTCTTC. Its protein product is CASSQGLENEQFF.

At least ten counts were recorded for this clonotype. The J gene is TRBJ2-1, the V gene TRBV27; no definite D call. CDR1 MNHEY and CDR2 SMNVEV come from the germline V gene (reference sequence). This CDR3 region has 12 residues. The V end lost 6 bases, the J end lost 6 bases, and 9 bases lay between the germline ends. The CDR3 sequence is CASSLLGNEQFF. For the CDR3, the DNA is TGTGCCAGCAGCCTCCTGGGCAATGAGCAGTTCTTC.

This clonotype appeared a few times. This chain links TRBV7-9 with TRBJ1-3, with a possible D match to TRBD1 (5 bases). Germline V CDR1 and CDR2: SEHNR, FQNEAQ (reference sequence). Trimming cost V 4 bases and J 7 bases, with 5 bases left between them. The CDR3 is 11 amino acids. This CDR3 reads CASSWDNTIYF. The CDR3 DNA sequence: TGTGCCAGCAGCTGGGACAACACCATATATTTT.

Turning to this clonotype: This clone may be a read error of a much larger clone one base away. The CDR3: CSSSLAQYGEPEAFF. DNA of the CDR3: TGTTCCAGCAGCTTAGCTCAGTACGGGGAACCTGAAGCTTTCTTT. The chain is built from TRBV7-8 and TRBJ1-1; no clear D. The CDR3 has 15 residues. Germline-derived CDR1 and CDR2 are SGHVS and FQNEAQ. Variable domain in full (rest from reference TRBV7-8 and TRBJ1-1): GAGVSQSPRYKVAKRGQDVALRCDPISGHVSLFWYQQALGQGPEFLTYFQNEAQLDKSGLPSDRFFAERPEGSVSTLKIQRTQQEDSAVYLCSSSLAQYGEPEAFFGQGTRLTVV.

This clonotype was detected once. The chain combines TRBV6-6 with TRBJ1-2; 7 bases align to TRBD1. The V segment lost 0 bases and the J segment 4 bases; nucleotides outside the gene matches: 5. The CDR3 runs 15 residues. Germline V gene data show CDR1 as MNHNY and CDR2 as SVGAGI (reference sequence). The CDR3 reads CASSYSRGQGYGYTF. The CDR3, as DNA: TGTGCCAGCAGTTACTCGAGGGGGCAGGGCTATGGCTACACCTTC.

This chain joins TRBV6-6 and TRBJ2-7, with 7 bases that match TRBD2. Germline V gives CDR1 MNHNY, CDR2 SVGAGI (reference sequence). The CDR3 length is 14 residues. Germline trimming cut 6 bases from V and 5 bases from J; bases unmatched to any gene: 10. The CDR3 DNA follows: TGTGCCAGCAGACAAATTGGGGGGGATGACGAGCAGTACGTC. Translating it yields CASRQIGGDDEQYV.

The genes are TRBV5-1 and TRBJ2-3, with 10 bases aligning to TRBD1. With V trimmed by 3 bases and J by 1 base, 5 bases remained unmatched. Germline CDR1 reads SGHRS; CDR2 reads YFSETQ. This CDR3 contains 16 residues. The CDR3 reads CASSSRDRGRTDTQYF. The CDR3 region has the DNA TGCGCCAGCAGCTCCCGGGACAGGGGCCGCACAGATACGCAGTATTTT.

The CDR3 protein is CASKTEQGRSWNTEAFF. In DNA form, the CDR3 reads TGTGCCAGTAAGACCGAACAGGGGAGAAGTTGGAACACTGAAGCTTTCTTT. The V gene is TRBV19, the J gene TRBJ1-1; 7 nucleotides align to TRBD1. The CDR3 is made up of 17 amino acids. Germline V lookup: CDR1 LNHDA, CDR2 SQIVND (reference sequence). Trimming cost V 7 bases and J 1 base; bases outside gene matches: 15.

This chain joins TRBV4-3 and TRBJ2-4; D ambiguous. Germline CDR1 is LGHNA and CDR2 is YSLEER. V lost 0 bases, J lost 8 bases, and 11 bases lay in between. CDR3 length: 14 amino acids. This CDR3 is CASSQDLSSDIQYF. Written as DNA, the CDR3 is TGCGCCAGCAGCCAAGATCTGAGTTCGGACATTCAGTACTTC.

The chain uses TRBV20-1 and TRBJ1-5; D not resolved. Trimming left V 0 bases short and J 3 bases short, with 12 bases between. The CDR3 length is 15 residues. The V gene's germline CDR1 is DFQATT and CDR2 SNEGSKA (reference sequence). The CDR3 loop reads CSARDLAGSNQPQHF. In DNA, the CDR3 is TGCAGTGCTAGAGATTTGGCAGGTTCCAATCAGCCCCAGCATTTT.

This clonotype was seen more than once but under ten times. The rearrangement joins TRBV6-2 or TRBV6-3 to TRBJ2-7, with no clear D. This CDR3 has 14 amino acids. The V and J ends lost 6 bases and 2 bases respectively, with 14 bases between them. Germline V gene lookup returns CDR1 MNHEY and CDR2 SVGEGT. The DNA of the CDR3 is TGTGCCAGCAGATCCGCATTAATCCCCTACGAGCAGTACGTC. This sequence encodes CASRSALIPYEQYV.